Below are 15 T cell receptor beta chains sequenced from a single sample in a study of identical twins. TCRdb recomputed calls from the 5' RACE reads with MiXCR, one row per CDR3 protein. The sample contains under 300,000 distinct CDR3 sequences, more than 9.5% of which appear only once. Another study also made use of these data, one on yellow fever vaccine responses in identical twins.

Sequencing used memory (CD45RO+) T cells sorted from blood. The receptors stem from a woman aged 18-35 years in good health.

This clonotype was seen a handful of times. This sequence joins TRBV6-1 and TRBJ1-6; D might be TRBD1 (5 bases). The V gene lost 7 bases and the J gene lost 10 bases, with 17 bases spanning the gap. CDR3 length equals 14 residues. Per germline, CDR1 MNHNS and CDR2 SASEGT. The CDR3 loop is CASNQGWNDSPLHF. The CDR3 DNA reads TGTGCCAGCAACCAGGGCTGGAATGACTCACCCCTCCACTTT.

The chain employs TRBV3-1 and TRBJ2-2; D may be TRBD1 (7 bases). Trimming removed 4 bases at V and 3 bases at J, with 9 bases between. CDR1 is LGHDT, CDR2 YNNKEL, per germline (reference sequence). This CDR3 is 14 amino acids long. The CDR3 here is CASSPRGDTGELFF. The CDR3 nucleotides are TGTGCCAGCAGCCCCAGGGGGGACACCGGGGAGCTGTTTTTT.

This sequence joins TRBV7-9 and TRBJ2-7; 9 bases line up with TRBD1. The CDR3 is 16 residues long. In germline, CDR1 is SEHNR, CDR2 FQNEAQ (reference sequence). The trim removed 4 bases at V and 2 bases at J, leaving 9 bases unmatched. The CDR3: CASSSPRWTGAYEQYF. CDR3 DNA: TGTGCCAGCAGCTCACCCCGTTGGACAGGGGCCTACGAGCAGTACTTC.

This chain links TRBV28 with TRBJ2-7; D possibly uses TRBD1 or TRBD2 (5 bases each). This CDR3 has 16 amino acids. Germline V lookup: CDR1 MDHEN, CDR2 SYDVKM. V dropped 5 bases and J dropped 2 bases, with 19 bases sitting between them. The CDR3: CASSIPGRSVAYEQYF. As DNA, the CDR3 is TGTGCCAGCAGTATCCCGGGACGGTCGGTAGCCTACGAGCAGTACTTC.

This chain uses TRBV11-2 with TRBJ2-7; 9 bases align to TRBD2. The trim removed 5 bases at V and 0 bases at J, leaving 8 bases unmatched. The CDR3 totals 16 residues. CDR1 is SGHAT, CDR2 FQNNGV, per germline. Here the CDR3 reads CASSHLRGGSSYEQYF. The CDR3 DNA follows: TGTGCCAGCAGCCACCTGCGGGGGGGGAGCTCCTACGAGCAGTACTTC.

V usage is TRBV5-6 and J usage is TRBJ2-7; no firm D call. The V gene lost 6 bases and the J gene lost 1 base, with 11 bases spanning the gap. Germline V gene lookup returns CDR1 SGHDT and CDR2 YYEEEE. The CDR3 sequence is 13 residues long. CDR3 DNA sequence: TGTGCCAGCACATTTGCAGGTTCCTACGAGCAGTACTTC. It translates to CASTFAGSYEQYF.

This clonotype occurred a few times. CDR3 region: CASSLGLSPDTQYF. In DNA, the CDR3 is TGTGCCAGCAGTTTGGGACTGTCCCCAGATACGCAGTATTTT. The chain joins TRBV9 to TRBJ2-3; D perhaps matches TRBD2 (6 bases). The CDR3 has 14 amino acids. Germline V gene lookup returns CDR1 SGDLS and CDR2 YYNGEE. V was cut by 5 bases and J by 4 bases, with 14 bases left in between.

This clonotype was detected only a few times. The rearrangement joins TRBV6-1 to TRBJ2-5, with 7 bases matching TRBD2. V was clipped by 5 bases and J by 5 bases; unmatched bases: 8. The germline gives CDR1 MNHNS, CDR2 SASEGT. This CDR3 spans 14 amino acids. Here the CDR3 DNA reads TGTGCCAGCAGTCCCGGACTAGGGCGCGAGACCCAGTACTTC. Protein product: CASSPGLGRETQYF.

This clonotype was counted between two and nine times. The genes are TRBV3-1 and TRBJ2-5; D might be TRBD2 (6 bases). Trimming removed 0 bases at V and 3 bases at J, with 11 bases between. This CDR3 has 15 residues. Germline CDR1 and CDR2: LGHDT and YNNKEL (reference sequence). The CDR3 loop is CASSQDPSGEETQYF. For the CDR3, the DNA is TGTGCCAGCAGCCAAGATCCCTCGGGAGAAGAGACCCAGTACTTC.

The rearrangement links TRBV11-2 to TRBJ2-2, with TRBD1 identical over 10 bases. CDR1 and CDR2 (germline): SGHAT, FQNNGV. V trimming: 4 bases; J trimming: 3 bases; junction bases outside the gene matches: 5. The CDR3 has 16 residues. As DNA, the CDR3 is TGTGCCAGCAGCTACGGACAGGGGGAACACACCGGGGAGCTGTTTTTT. Its translation: CASSYGQGEHTGELFF.

The rearrangement joins TRBV6-2 or TRBV6-3 to TRBJ2-7; the D gene is possibly TRBD2 (6 bases). The CDR3 runs to 14 residues. Germline loops: CDR1 MNHEY, CDR2 SVGEGT. Trimming left V 5 bases short and J 6 bases short, with 17 bases between. This CDR3 is CASSLPGLSLEQYF. Written as DNA, the CDR3 is TGTGCCAGCAGTCTCCCGGGACTCTCCCTCGAGCAGTACTTC.

Only a few counts were recorded for this clonotype. The chain employs TRBV18 and TRBJ2-3, with D perhaps given as TRBD1 or TRBD2 (5 bases each). There are 16 residues in the CDR3. Germline V gene sequence: CDR1 KGHSH, CDR2 LQKENI. V lost 2 bases to trimming and J lost 0 bases, with 12 bases between them. In DNA form, the CDR3 reads TGTGCCAGCTCACCATTCGGGACGTACAGCACAGATACGCAGTATTTT. This gives the protein CASSPFGTYSTDTQYF.

This clonotype has just a few counts. The chain combines TRBV10-3 with TRBJ2-7, with D hard to call. Germline loops: CDR1 ENHRY, CDR2 SYGVKD. This CDR3 is built from 15 residues. Trimming left V 3 bases short and J 0 bases short, with 12 bases between. CDR3 sequence (DNA): TGTGCCATCAGTGATATGGACGGATCCTCCTACGAGCAGTACTTC. Protein product: CAISDMDGSSYEQYF.

This clonotype was detected only a few times. The chain combines TRBV5-6 with TRBJ2-3; no clear D gene. Trimming took off 2 bases at V and 2 bases at J, with 6 bases between the two ends. The CDR3 consists of 13 residues. Germline V gives CDR1 SGHDT, CDR2 YYEEEE. Here the CDR3 DNA reads TGTGCCAGCAGCTTCTTTCCCACAGATACGCAGTATTTT. It codes for CASSFFPTDTQYF.

The chain uses TRBV20-1 and TRBJ2-2; possibly TRBD1 for D (6 bases). The germline CDR1 and CDR2 sequences are DFQATT and SNEGSKA (reference sequence). This CDR3 contains 15 residues. Trimming shortened V by 1 base and J by 0 bases, and 9 bases separated the two germline ends. For the CDR3, the DNA is TGCAGTGCTAGAGGACAGGTCCCGAACACCGGGGAGCTGTTTTTT. Its protein is CSARGQVPNTGELFF.